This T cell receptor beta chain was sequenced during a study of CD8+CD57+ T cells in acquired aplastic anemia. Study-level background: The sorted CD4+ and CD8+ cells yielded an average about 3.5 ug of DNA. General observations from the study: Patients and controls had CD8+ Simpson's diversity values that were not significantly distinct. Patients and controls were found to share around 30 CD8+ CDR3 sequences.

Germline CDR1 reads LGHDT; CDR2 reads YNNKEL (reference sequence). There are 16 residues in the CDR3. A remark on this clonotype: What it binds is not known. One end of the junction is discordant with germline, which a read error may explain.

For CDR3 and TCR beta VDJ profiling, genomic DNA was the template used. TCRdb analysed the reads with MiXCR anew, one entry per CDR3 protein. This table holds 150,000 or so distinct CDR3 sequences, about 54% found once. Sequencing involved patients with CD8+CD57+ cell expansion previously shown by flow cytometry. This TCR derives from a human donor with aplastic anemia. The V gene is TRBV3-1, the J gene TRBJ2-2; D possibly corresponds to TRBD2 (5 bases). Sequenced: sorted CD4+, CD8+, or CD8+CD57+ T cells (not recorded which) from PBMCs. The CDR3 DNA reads TGTGCCAGCAGCCCAAGAGGGCCAGGCCCCACCCGGGAGCTGTTTTTT. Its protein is CASSPRGPGPTRELFF.